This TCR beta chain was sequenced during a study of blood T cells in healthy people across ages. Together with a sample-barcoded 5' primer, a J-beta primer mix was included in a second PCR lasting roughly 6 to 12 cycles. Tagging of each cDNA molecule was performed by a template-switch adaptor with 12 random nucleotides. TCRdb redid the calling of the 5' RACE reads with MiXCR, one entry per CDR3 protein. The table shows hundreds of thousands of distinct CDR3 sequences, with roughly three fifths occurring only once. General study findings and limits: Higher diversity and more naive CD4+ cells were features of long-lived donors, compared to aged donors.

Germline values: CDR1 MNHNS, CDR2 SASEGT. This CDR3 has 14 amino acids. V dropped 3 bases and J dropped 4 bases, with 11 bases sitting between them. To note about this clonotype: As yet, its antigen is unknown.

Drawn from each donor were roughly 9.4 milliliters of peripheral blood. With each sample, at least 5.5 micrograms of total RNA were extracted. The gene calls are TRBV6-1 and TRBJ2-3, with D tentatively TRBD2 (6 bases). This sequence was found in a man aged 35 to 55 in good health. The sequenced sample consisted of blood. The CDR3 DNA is TGTGCCAGCAGTGATGGAGGGGACGCAGATACGCAGTATTTT. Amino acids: CASSDGGDADTQYF.